The 22 T cell receptor beta chains below were found in one sample sequenced in a study of cytomegalovirus exposure and HLA in healthy donors. The PCR ran on 60 Vbeta and 13 Jbeta primers. The protocol was immunoSEQ multiplex PCR, while the TCRdb copy is restricted to in-frame clones and leaves out a portion. The data hold 160,000 or so clones, with roughly 80% observed a single time. Sequences were obtained from PBMCs. The receptors shown here come from a man between 18 and 29 years old in good health and CMV-seronegative.

The chain has TRBV7-6 and TRBJ2-2, with TRBD1 matching 10 bases. The germline V gene has CDR1 SGHVS and CDR2 FNYEAQ. Germline trimming cut 5 bases from V and 4 bases from J; bases unmatched to any gene: 22. There are 21 residues in the CDR3. The CDR3 nucleotides are TGTGCCAGCAGCGTGCAGGGACAGGGGCGACTAGCGCCCCGGGGCACCGGGGAGCTGTTTTTT. Translated: CASSVQGQGRLAPRGTGELFF. The full variable domain, with the rest looked up from reference TRBV7-6 and TRBJ2-2, is GAGVSQSPRYKVTKRGQDVALRCDPISGHVSLYWYRQALGQGPEFLTYFNYEAQQDKSGLPNDRFSAERPEGSISTLTIQRTEQRDSAMYRCASSVQGQGRLAPRGTGELFFGEGSRLTVL.

The CDR3 DNA sequence: TGCAGCGCGATCGGGACAATAGGCCGCGGGGAGCTGTTTTTT. Its translation is CSAIGTIGRGELFF. The chain is built from TRBV29-1 and TRBJ2-2, with D perhaps TRBD1 (6 bases). From germline, CDR1 is SQVTM and CDR2 ANQGSEA. The CDR3 loop spans 14 amino acids. The V end lost 7 bases, the J end lost 7 bases, and 19 bases lay between the germline ends.

The chain has TRBV6-6 and TRBJ1-1; maybe TRBD1 (5 bases). In germline, CDR1 is MNHNY, CDR2 SVGAGI (reference sequence). The CDR3 is made up of 14 amino acids. The V and J ends lost 0 bases and 4 bases respectively, with 9 bases between them. In DNA, the CDR3 is TGTGCCAGCAGTTACTCAGGGGTCCCCACTGAAGCTTTCTTT. Its protein is CASSYSGVPTEAFF.

This clone was observed a single time. The chain links TRBV7-9 to TRBJ1-2; a possible D gene is TRBD1 (6 bases). Looked up from germline, CDR1 is SEHNR and CDR2 is FQNEAQ (reference sequence). The CDR3 has 16 amino acids. V was clipped by 3 bases and J by 4 bases, with 18 bases between them. This CDR3 is CASSFLAGESSYGYTF. The CDR3, as DNA: TGTGCCAGCAGCTTCCTAGCAGGGGAAAGTTCCTATGGCTACACCTTC.

The rearrangement joins TRBV7-2 to TRBJ2-7, with 12 bases matching TRBD2. Germline V lookup: CDR1 SGHTA, CDR2 FQGNSA. This CDR3 is built from 15 residues. With 5 bases clipped from V and 3 bases from J, the junction kept 5 bases outside the gene matches. In nucleotides, the CDR3 is TGTGCCAGCAGCACCCGGACTAGCGGGATCTACGAGCAGTACTTC. This sequence encodes CASSTRTSGIYEQYF.

This rearrangement joins TRBV27 to TRBJ1-5; unclear D gene. The CDR3 contains 16 residues. Trimming shortened V by 6 bases and J by 0 bases, and 15 bases separated the two germline ends. Germline V lookup: CDR1 MNHEY, CDR2 SMNVEV (reference sequence). The CDR3 sequence: CASRARAVHSNQPQHF. The CDR3 DNA is TGTGCCAGCAGAGCTCGTGCGGTTCATAGCAATCAGCCCCAGCATTTT.

The chain joins TRBV5-8 to TRBJ1-2, with 7 nucleotides matching TRBD1. This CDR3 has 13 residues. Germline CDR1 reads SGHTS; CDR2 reads YDEGEE. The trim removed 5 bases at V and 7 bases at J, leaving 8 bases unmatched. The CDR3 DNA reads TGTGCCAGCAGTACCCGACAGGGATCTGGCTACACCTTC. It codes for CASSTRQGSGYTF.

The chain links TRBV2 to TRBJ1-6; 9 positions match TRBD1. CDR3 length: 14 amino acids. The germline V gene has CDR1 SNHLY and CDR2 FYNNEI. V trimming: 5 bases; J trimming: 7 bases; junction bases outside the gene matches: 3. CDR3 DNA sequence: TGTGCCAGCAGTTTTGACAGGGGGAATTCACCCCTCCACTTT. It specifies CASSFDRGNSPLHF.

The chain has TRBV7-2 and TRBJ2-3, with TRBD2 matching 7 bases. Germline loops: CDR1 SGHTA, CDR2 FQGNSA. The CDR3 contains 17 residues. The ends lost 5 bases at V and 3 bases at J; junction bases unmatched: 14. This CDR3 reads CASSPLLGRAGTDTQYF. CDR3 bases: TGTGCCAGCAGCCCCCTGCTGGGGAGGGCCGGTACAGATACGCAGTATTTT. Based on the CDR3 plus reference TRBV7-2 and TRBJ2-3, the full variable domain is GAGVSQSPSNKVTEKGKDVELRCDPISGHTALYWYRQSLGQGLEFLIYFQGNSAPDKSGLPSDRFSAERTGGSVSTLTIQRTQQEDSAVYLCASSPLLGRAGTDTQYFGPGTRLTVL.

The chain is built from TRBV28 and TRBJ2-5, with 7 bases identical to TRBD1. This CDR3 is built from 15 residues. V was clipped by 3 bases and J by 9 bases; unmatched bases: 13. The germline V gene encodes CDR1 MDHEN and CDR2 SYDVKM. The DNA for the CDR3 is TGTGCCAGCAGTTTCGTGCCAGGGGGAACTTTGGCCCAGTACTTC. This translates into CASSFVPGGTLAQYF.

The V gene is TRBV21-1, the J gene TRBJ2-3; the D segment call TRBD2 is taken from the table without a DNA check. TRBV21-1 is a pseudogene segment. The CDR3 length is 17 residues. For the CDR3, the DNA is TGTGCCAGCAGCTTCAAGAGAGTGCGGGGGGGTGGAGATACGCAGTATTTT. The encoded protein is CASSFKRVRGGGDTQYF.

The chain is built from TRBV15 and TRBJ2-7; TRBD2 might be the D (5 bases). Looked up from germline, CDR1 is LNHNV and CDR2 is YYDKDF (reference sequence). CDR3 size: 16 residues. V lost 5 bases, J lost 0 bases, and 17 bases lay in between. The CDR3 DNA follows: TGTGCCACCAGCGGCGCTTCCGGGGAAAGCTCCTACGAGCAGTACTTC. This encodes CATSGASGESSYEQYF.

The chain links TRBV5-1 to TRBJ2-7, with a weak D call TRBD1 (6 bases). Germline V lookup: CDR1 SGHRS, CDR2 YFSETQ. Trimming cost V 7 bases and J 0 bases, with 17 bases left between them. The CDR3 consists of 15 residues. The CDR3 region has the DNA TGCGCCAGCCGTAGAACAGGGCCCGACTCCTACGAGCAGTACTTC. This gives the protein CASRRTGPDSYEQYF.

This rearrangement joins TRBV4-1 to TRBJ2-7, with TRBD2 matching 16 bases. Germline CDR1 is MGHRA and CDR2 is YSYEKL. Germline trimming cut 5 bases from V and 4 bases from J; bases unmatched to any gene: 5. The CDR3 contains 16 residues. The CDR3 DNA sequence: TGCGCCAGCAGCGGGACTAGCGGGGGGGCGCGATACGAGCAGTACTTC. It yields the protein CASSGTSGGARYEQYF.

Note on this clone: Other DNA sequences from this sample encode an identical CDR3 as well. The chain uses TRBV6-6 and TRBJ2-7, with D possibly TRBD2 on 6 matching bases. Per germline, CDR1 MNHNY and CDR2 SVGAGI (reference sequence). V lost 4 bases and J 6 bases, leaving 16 bases between the germline ends. This CDR3 is built from 14 residues. The CDR3 loop reads CASSSGTPPGEQYF. DNA of the CDR3: TGTGCCAGCAGTTCCGGGACTCCCCCCGGCGAGCAGTACTTC.

This clone appeared a single time. The chain recombines TRBV6-1 with TRBJ2-1, with D uncertain. The CDR3 spans 14 residues. V was trimmed by 10 bases and J by 7 bases, leaving 20 bases between them. The germline gives CDR1 MNHNS, CDR2 SASEGT. For the CDR3, the DNA is TGTGCCACCCCTGATCCGCCCGACTCTAATGAGCAGTTCTTC. Encoded protein: CATPDPPDSNEQFF.

This clone occurred a few times. The rearrangement joins TRBV6-5 to TRBJ2-1; TRBD2 matches at 8 bases. Germline trimming cut 0 bases from V and 5 bases from J; bases unmatched to any gene: 3. The germline V gene has CDR1 MNHEY and CDR2 SVGAGI. The length of the CDR3 is 15 residues. The DNA for the CDR3 is TGTGCCAGCAGTTACTCGCTAGCGGGTGACAATGAGCAGTTCTTC. Residues: CASSYSLAGDNEQFF.

V and J are TRBV6-4 and TRBJ2-1; possibly TRBD1 for D (8 bases). Trimming removed 6 bases at V and 8 bases at J, with 20 bases between. The CDR3 extends over 15 amino acids. The germline V gene has CDR1 MRHNA and CDR2 SNTAGT. The CDR3 sequence: CASSPTTGEGYEQFF. The CDR3, as DNA: TGTGCCAGCAGCCCCACGACAGGGGAGGGCTATGAGCAGTTCTTC.

In its sample, this clone was seen once. The chain is built from TRBV25-1 and TRBJ1-2; TRBD1 might be the D (6 bases). V was cut by 2 bases and J by 5 bases, with 12 bases left in between. CDR3 size: 14 residues. Germline V CDR1 and CDR2: MGHDK, SYGVNS. CDR3 nucleotides: TGTGCCAGCAGTGAACTCACTACAGGGTATGGCTACACCTTC. This sequence encodes CASSELTTGYGYTF.

This chain links TRBV2 with TRBJ1-3, with 8 bases that match TRBD1. CDR3 size: 16 residues. CDR1 and CDR2 from the germline V gene are SNHLY and FYNNEI. Trimming took 1 base from V and 0 from J; bases not matched to a gene: 2. The CDR3 bases are TGTGCCAGCAGTGAAGACAGGGGGAGCTCTGGAAACACCATATATTTT. Its translation is CASSEDRGSSGNTIYF. Drawing the rest from reference TRBV2 and TRBJ1-3, the complete variable domain is EPEVTQTPSHQVTQMGQEVILRCVPISNHLYFYWYRQILGQKVEFLVSFYNNEISEKSEIFDDQFSVERPDGSNFTLKIRSTKLEDSAMYFCASSEDRGSSGNTIYFGEGSWLTVV.

V and J are TRBV7-3 and TRBJ2-7; the match to TRBD1 covers 9 bases. The V and J ends lost 5 bases and 3 bases, in that order; junction bases with no gene match: 2. Germline lookup yields CDR1 SGHTA and CDR2 FQGTGA. The CDR3 covers 13 residues. CDR3 in DNA: TGTGCCAGCAGCCCGACAGGGGGCTACGAGCAGTACTTC. Translation: CASSPTGGYEQYF. Full variable domain (outside the CDR3, taken from reference TRBV7-3 and TRBJ2-7): GAGVSQTPSNKVTEKGKYVELRCDPISGHTALYWYRQSLGQGPEFLIYFQGTGAADDSGLPNDRFFAVRPEGSVSTLKIQRTERGDSAVYLCASSPTGGYEQYFGPGTRLTVT.

V and J are TRBV4-3 and TRBJ2-2; 7 bases align to TRBD2. CDR3 length: 16 residues. Germline V gene data show CDR1 as LGHNA and CDR2 as YSLEER. V dropped 0 bases and J dropped 6; count of bases not matched to a gene: 7. CDR3 DNA: TGCGCCAGCAGCCAAGAGGGAGGGAGGGCCTCCGGGGAGCTGTTTTTT. This translates into CASSQEGGRASGELFF.